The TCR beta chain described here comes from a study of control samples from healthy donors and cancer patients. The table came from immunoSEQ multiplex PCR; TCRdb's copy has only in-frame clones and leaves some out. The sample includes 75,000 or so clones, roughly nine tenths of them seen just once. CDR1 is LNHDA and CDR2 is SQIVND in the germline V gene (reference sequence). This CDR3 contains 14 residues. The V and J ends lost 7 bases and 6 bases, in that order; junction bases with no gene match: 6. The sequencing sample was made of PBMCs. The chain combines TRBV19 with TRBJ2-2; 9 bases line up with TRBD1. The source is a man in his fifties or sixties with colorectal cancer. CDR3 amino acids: CASNQQGASGELFF. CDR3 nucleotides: TGTGCCAGTAACCAACAGGGGGCGTCCGGGGAGCTGTTTTTT. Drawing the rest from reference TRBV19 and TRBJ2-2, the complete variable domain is DGGITQSPKYLFRKEGQNVTLSCEQNLNHDAMYWYRQDPGQGLRLIYYSQIVNDFQKGDIAEGYSVSREKKESFPLTVTSAQKNPTAFYLCASNQQGASGELFFGEGSRLTVL.